This T cell receptor (beta chain) stems from a study of graft-versus-host responses after intestinal transplantation. About the research overall: Every transplant recipient was induced with anti-thymocyte globulin, then maintained on tacrolimus and steroids for 2 to 3 years.

This clone is a singleton in its sample. Its antigen is still unknown. Study-wide results and caveats: Recipient marrow harbored GvH clones, some of which surfaced first in ileum or blood. Among circulating GvH clones, peak levels were associated with early post-transplant declines in HvG clones. Elevated graft-versus-host to host-versus-graft clonal ratios in allografts were recorded for patients with graft-donor T cell macrochimerism.

Tissue processing of the graft released intraepithelial and lamina propria lymphocytes from it. The data were produced by immunoSEQ multiplex PCR, yet TCRdb's version contains in-frame clones alone and is incomplete. This table holds about 60,000 clones, about 89% found once. The CDR3 sequence is 14 residues long. V lost 2 bases to trimming and J lost 4 bases, with 14 bases between them. Germline V gene sequence: CDR1 SQVTM, CDR2 ANQGSEA. This clonotype was sampled from a human patient who received an intestinal transplant, so some T cells may come from the graft donor. This material consisted of ileum tissue, taken approximately 56 weeks after transplant. The chain uses TRBV29-1 and TRBJ1-1, with D tentatively TRBD1 (6 bases). CDR3 region: CSVESGGAVTEAFF. CDR3 sequence (DNA): TGCAGCGTTGAATCTGGGGGCGCGGTCACTGAAGCTTTCTTT.